One sample yielded the 10 T cell receptor beta chains listed below, sequenced in a study of CD8 T cells in ankylosing spondylitis. These receptors' antigens are unknown. Study-wide findings and caveats: Characteristic, it appeared, of ankylosing spondylitis blood was a TCR beta motif of several highly homologous variants.

TCRdb called the 5' RACE reads again in MiXCR, with one record for every CDR3 protein. The profile shows roughly 700,000 distinct CDR3 sequences, 15% to 20% of them singletons. What was sequenced was blood, either unsorted or a sorted T cell fraction (not recorded which). The source is a male donor with ankylosing spondylitis.

V usage is TRBV27 and J usage is TRBJ1-1; tentative D call: TRBD1 (5 bases). The CDR3 sequence is 14 residues long. Trimming pared 5 bases from V and 5 bases from J, leaving 15 bases between. Germline V gene lookup returns CDR1 MNHEY and CDR2 SMNVEV (reference sequence). The CDR3: CASSPSFGGTEAFF. In DNA, the CDR3 is TGTGCCAGCAGTCCGTCTTTTGGGGGGACTGAAGCTTTCTTT.

This sequence joins TRBV9 and TRBJ2-1; either TRBD1 or TRBD2 may supply D (6 bases each). The germline gives CDR1 SGDLS, CDR2 YYNGEE. There are 15 residues in the CDR3. The ends were cut back, 3 bases at V and 10 bases at J, with 20 bases in the middle. For the CDR3, the DNA is TGTGCCAGCAGCGCCCGAGGACTACCCACAGGGGAGCAGTTCTTC. Its translation is CASSARGLPTGEQFF.

This clonotype was seen a handful of times. The V call is TRBV28, the J call TRBJ2-7; 8 bases map to TRBD1. J lost 3 bases, V lost 5 bases, and 9 bases had no gene match. Germline CDR1 is MDHEN and CDR2 is SYDVKM. CDR3 size: 15 residues. CDR3: CASSPTGEPGYEQYF. The DNA of the CDR3 is TGTGCCAGCAGTCCGACAGGGGAGCCCGGCTACGAGCAGTACTTC.

This chain uses TRBV29-1 with TRBJ1-1; TRBD1 might be the D (5 bases). This CDR3 spans 12 amino acids. CDR1 and CDR2 (germline): SQVTM, ANQGSEA. Trimming took 7 bases from V and 5 from J, leaving 14 bases between them. CDR3 sequence (DNA): TGCAGCGGTTCAGACAGATTGACTGAAGCTTTCTTT. Its translation is CSGSDRLTEAFF.

The chain combines TRBV4-1 with TRBJ2-4; D possibly corresponds to TRBD2 (6 bases). This CDR3 region has 15 residues. Germline V lookup: CDR1 MGHRA, CDR2 YSYEKL. Trimming cost V 4 bases and J 6 bases, with 16 bases left between them. CDR3 bases: TGCGCCAGCAGCCGCCTATCGGGAGTGGGAAACATTCAGTACTTC. Encoded protein: CASSRLSGVGNIQYF.

The chain carries TRBV13 and TRBJ1-1; a possible D gene is TRBD1 (5 bases). Trimming stripped 4 bases from V and 0 bases from J, with 15 bases between. Per germline, CDR1 PRHDT and CDR2 FYEKMQ (reference sequence). This CDR3 is built from 16 residues. The CDR3: CASSSYSGLLNTEAFF. The DNA of the CDR3 is TGTGCCAGCAGCTCGTACTCAGGGCTACTGAACACTGAAGCTTTCTTT.

There are a few counts of this clonotype. The chain carries TRBV12-3 or TRBV12-4 and TRBJ2-5; 15 bases map to TRBD2. V dropped 4 bases and J dropped 5; count of bases not matched to a gene: 2. The CDR3 contains 15 residues. CDR3 protein: CASSSGTSGGETQYF. In nucleotides, the CDR3 is TGTGCCAGCAGTTCCGGGACTAGCGGGGGGGAGACCCAGTACTTC.

V is TRBV20-1 and J is TRBJ1-4; no reliable D call. The CDR3 has 13 amino acids. Germline V CDR1 and CDR2: DFQATT, SNEGSKA (reference sequence). The V and J ends lost 5 bases and 6 bases respectively, with 13 bases between them. The CDR3 DNA is TGCAGTGCTCCGGACGGTGAGGATGAAAAACTGTTTTTT. It yields the protein CSAPDGEDEKLFF.

This clonotype was found a few times. This chain uses TRBV12-3 or TRBV12-4 with TRBJ1-6; perhaps TRBD1 as D (6 bases). V was clipped by 6 bases and J by 2 bases, with 11 bases between them. The CDR3 extends over 15 amino acids. The CDR3: CASSLQGTYNSPLHF. The CDR3, as DNA: TGTGCCAGCAGCTTACAGGGAACCTATAATTCACCCCTCCACTTT.

The chain joins TRBV20-1 to TRBJ2-3; 7 nucleotides line up with TRBD2. The length of the CDR3 is 15 residues. Trimming removed 1 base from V and 4 bases from J; junction bases left unmatched: 8. Germline CDR1 DFQATT, CDR2 SNEGSKA (reference sequence). The CDR3 region is CSARGEGGPADTQYF. The CDR3 nucleotides read TGCAGTGCTAGAGGTGAGGGAGGGCCGGCAGATACGCAGTATTTT.